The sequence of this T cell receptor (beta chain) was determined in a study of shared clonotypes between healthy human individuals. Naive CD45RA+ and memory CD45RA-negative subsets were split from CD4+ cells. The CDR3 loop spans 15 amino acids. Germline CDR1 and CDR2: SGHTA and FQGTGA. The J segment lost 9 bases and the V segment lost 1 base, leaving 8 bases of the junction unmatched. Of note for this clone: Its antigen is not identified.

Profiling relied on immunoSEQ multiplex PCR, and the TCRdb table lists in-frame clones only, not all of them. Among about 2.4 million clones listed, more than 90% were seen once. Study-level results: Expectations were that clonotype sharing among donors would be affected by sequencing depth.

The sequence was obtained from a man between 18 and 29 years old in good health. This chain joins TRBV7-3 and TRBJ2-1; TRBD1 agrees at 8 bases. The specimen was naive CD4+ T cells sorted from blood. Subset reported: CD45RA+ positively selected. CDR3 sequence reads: CASSLSSTGVPEQFF. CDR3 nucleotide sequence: TGTGCCAGCAGCTTAAGTTCGACAGGGGTTCCTGAGCAGTTCTTC.